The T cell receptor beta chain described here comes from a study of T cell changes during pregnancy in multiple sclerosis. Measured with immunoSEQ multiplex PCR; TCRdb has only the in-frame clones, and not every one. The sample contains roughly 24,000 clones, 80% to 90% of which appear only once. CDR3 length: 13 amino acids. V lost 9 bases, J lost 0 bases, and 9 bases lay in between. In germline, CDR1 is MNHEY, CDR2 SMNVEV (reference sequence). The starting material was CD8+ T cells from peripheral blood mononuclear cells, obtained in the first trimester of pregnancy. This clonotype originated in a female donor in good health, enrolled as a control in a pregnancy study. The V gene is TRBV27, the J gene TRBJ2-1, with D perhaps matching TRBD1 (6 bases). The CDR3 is CASTDSSYNEQFF. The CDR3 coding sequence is TGTGCCAGTACGGACAGCTCCTACAATGAGCAGTTCTTC.